The 20 T cell receptor beta chains in this list originate from one sample, sequenced in a study of cytomegalovirus exposure and HLA in healthy donors. The table came from immunoSEQ multiplex PCR; TCRdb's copy has only in-frame clones and leaves some out. The sample carries around 120,000 clones, over 75% recorded once. The sample consisted of PBMCs. Every receptor here comes from a woman between 18 and 29 years old in good health and CMV-seropositive.

This clone was seen just once. The chain links TRBV7-8 to TRBJ1-1; D is unresolved. CDR1 and CDR2 (germline): SGHVS, FQNEAQ. This CDR3 is 15 amino acids long. With 0 bases removed from V and 5 bases from J, the gap between germline ends came to 13 bases. CDR3 nucleotides: TGTGCCAGCAGCTTAGCGCCGGAGAGTGGTACTGAAGCTTTCTTT. As protein: CASSLAPESGTEAFF.

The J gene is TRBJ2-1, the V gene TRBV5-4; TRBD1 aligns across 8 bases. CDR1 is SGHNT and CDR2 is YYREEE in the germline V gene (reference sequence). This CDR3 has 15 residues. V lost 5 bases to trimming and J lost 4 bases; unmatched junction nucleotides: 8. In nucleotides, the CDR3 is TGTGCCAGCAGACAAGACAGGGGCCTATACAATGAGCAGTTCTTC. It specifies CASRQDRGLYNEQFF.

The chain is built from TRBV7-2 and TRBJ1-2, with 7 bases aligning to TRBD1. The CDR3 is 13 amino acids. Germline trimming cut 1 base from V and 8 bases from J; bases unmatched to any gene: 4. The V gene's germline CDR1 is SGHTA and CDR2 FQGNSA. As DNA, the CDR3 is TGTGCCAGCAGCTTAGGCAGGGGGAGCGGCTACACCTTC. It specifies CASSLGRGSGYTF.

The chain employs TRBV4-1 and TRBJ1-1; no clear D gene. The CDR3 has 12 residues. Trimming stripped 1 base from V and 7 bases from J, with 7 bases between. Germline lookup yields CDR1 MGHRA and CDR2 YSYEKL. The CDR3 coding sequence is TGCGCCAGCAGCCAAGGACACCGTGAAGCTTTCTTT. It specifies CASSQGHREAFF.

The chain employs TRBV30 and TRBJ2-1; TRBD2 matches at 8 bases. J was trimmed by 3 bases and V by 2 bases; bases with no gene match: 6. This CDR3 is 15 amino acids long. Germline V CDR1 and CDR2: GTSNPN, SVGIG (reference sequence). CDR3 loop: CAWSSGTRHYNEQFF. CDR3 sequence (DNA): TGTGCCTGGAGTTCCGGGACTAGACACTACAATGAGCAGTTCTTC.

The chain couples TRBV7-9 to TRBJ2-7; 12 bases are shared with TRBD1. Germline V gives CDR1 SEHNR, CDR2 FQNEAQ (reference sequence). This CDR3 region has 14 residues. With V trimmed by 6 bases and J by 1 base, 1 base remained unmatched. This CDR3 reads CASRGQGASYEQYF. The CDR3, as DNA: TGTGCCAGCAGGGGACAGGGGGCTTCCTACGAGCAGTACTTC.

The rearrangement links TRBV5-4 to TRBJ1-1; 9 bases align to TRBD1. This CDR3 is 16 amino acids long. The germline V gene encodes CDR1 SGHNT and CDR2 YYREEE (reference sequence). V lost 4 bases and J lost 6; bases outside the gene matches: 13. The CDR3 sequence: CASSRSPGTGRPEAFF. CDR3 nucleotide sequence: TGTGCCAGCAGCCGAAGTCCCGGGACAGGGAGGCCTGAAGCTTTCTTT.

V usage is TRBV30 and J usage is TRBJ1-2; D unresolved. The V end was cut by 3 bases, the J end by 8 bases, with 10 bases between. Looked up from germline, CDR1 is GTSNPN and CDR2 is SVGIG (reference sequence). The CDR3 covers 11 residues. CDR3 sequence reads: CAWRTGAGYTF. The CDR3, as DNA: TGTGCCTGGAGAACTGGTGCGGGCTACACCTTC.

V usage is TRBV4-2 and J usage is TRBJ1-3; tentatively, D is TRBD1 (5 bases). V lost 4 bases, J lost 2 bases, and 15 bases lay in between. Looked up from germline, CDR1 is LGHNA and CDR2 is YNFKEQ. CDR3 length equals 16 residues. Here the CDR3 DNA reads TGTGCCAGCAGCCCGACGTTAGGGGCTGCTGGAAACACCATATATTTT. Protein product: CASSPTLGAAGNTIYF.

The CDR3 reads CASSSDDSYLTEAFF. CDR3 DNA: TGTGCCAGCAGCTCTGATGACAGTTACCTCACTGAAGCTTTCTTT. This chain uses TRBV7-3 with TRBJ1-1, with D possibly being TRBD1 (5 bases). Per germline, CDR1 SGHTA and CDR2 FQGTGA. V lost 4 bases and J 4 bases, leaving 16 bases between the germline ends. This CDR3 has 15 residues.

The gene calls are TRBV5-4 and TRBJ1-3; D gene ambiguous. This CDR3 has 14 amino acids. V was clipped by 4 bases and J by 1 base, with 9 bases between them. Germline loops: CDR1 SGHNT, CDR2 YYREEE (reference sequence). The CDR3 sequence: CASSPGVSGNTIYF. Here the CDR3 DNA reads TGTGCCAGCAGCCCCGGGGTTTCTGGAAACACCATATATTTT.

This chain uses TRBV28 with TRBJ1-1, with TRBD1 matching over 8 bases. There are 12 residues in the CDR3. Per the germline V gene, CDR1 is MDHEN and CDR2 is SYDVKM. The trim removed 4 bases at V and 5 bases at J, leaving 0 bases unmatched. The DNA for the CDR3 is TGTGCCAGCAGTTGGGACAGGACTGAAGCTTTCTTT. The encoded protein is CASSWDRTEAFF.

V and J are TRBV2 and TRBJ2-1, with 7 nucleotides matching TRBD1. The CDR3 has 16 amino acids. Per the germline V gene, CDR1 is SNHLY and CDR2 is FYNNEI. V dropped 4 bases and J dropped 6; count of bases not matched to a gene: 12. The CDR3 sequence is CASSADRAIGTNEQFF. In DNA form, the CDR3 reads TGTGCCAGCAGTGCCGACAGGGCAATCGGTACCAATGAGCAGTTCTTC.

This chain connects TRBV5-1 to TRBJ2-1, with TRBD2 identical over 14 bases. Germline V CDR1 and CDR2: SGHRS, YFSETQ. J gave up 7 bases and V 2 bases, and 14 bases lay outside the gene matches. This CDR3 region has 19 residues. The CDR3 DNA reads TGCGCCAGCAGCTTCCCGACTAGCGGGAGGGCCCTCGTATTGAATGAGCAGTTCTTC. This codes for CASSFPTSGRALVLNEQFF.

The V and J genes are TRBV18 and TRBJ2-5, with 7 bases identical to TRBD1. Losses at the gene ends were 0 bases for V and 0 bases for J; bases not matched to a gene: 4. Germline CDR1 reads KGHSH; CDR2 reads LQKENI. The CDR3 loop spans 16 amino acids. The CDR3 region has the DNA TGTGCCAGCTCACCACCGCTCGACAGGGACCAAGAGACCCAGTACTTC. Translating it yields CASSPPLDRDQETQYF.

The rearrangement links TRBV5-6 to TRBJ2-7; no clear D. Germline V lookup: CDR1 SGHDT, CDR2 YYEEEE. This CDR3 comprises 11 residues. V lost 1 base and J 6 bases, leaving 5 bases between the germline ends. The CDR3 region has the DNA TGTGCCAGCAGCTTGCTTTCCGAGCAGTACTTC. This sequence encodes CASSLLSEQYF.

The chain links TRBV15 to TRBJ1-1; TRBD1 might be the D (5 bases). Deletions cut 4 bases from V and 6 bases from J, with 9 bases between. This CDR3 is 12 amino acids long. Germline V CDR1 and CDR2: LNHNV, YYDKDF (reference sequence). The CDR3, as DNA: TGTGCCACCAGCATCACAGGCGCTGAAGCTTTCTTT. Translated: CATSITGAEAFF.

The rearrangement joins TRBV7-3 to TRBJ1-1; D remains ambiguous. This CDR3 has 15 residues. V lost 4 bases to trimming and J lost 4 bases, with 16 bases between them. The germline V gene encodes CDR1 SGHTA and CDR2 FQGTGA. The CDR3 is CASSSDAGGGTEAFF. For the CDR3, the DNA is TGTGCCAGCAGCTCAGACGCCGGAGGTGGCACTGAAGCTTTCTTT.

The chain couples TRBV29-1 to TRBJ2-1; D perhaps matches TRBD2 (5 bases). Germline V gives CDR1 SQVTM, CDR2 ANQGSEA. The CDR3 is 17 amino acids. The ends were cut back, 0 bases at V and 4 bases at J, with 19 bases in the middle. CDR3 sequence reads: CSVEDQGEGVFYNEQFF. The CDR3 DNA follows: TGCAGCGTTGAAGATCAAGGAGAGGGCGTTTTTTACAATGAGCAGTTCTTC.

J is TRBJ2-3 and V is TRBV7-9; no clear D gene. Trimming took 4 bases from V and 4 from J, leaving 6 bases between them. Per germline, CDR1 SEHNR and CDR2 FQNEAQ (reference sequence). The CDR3 has 12 residues. DNA of the CDR3: TGTGCCAGCAGCTCCCCTTCAGATACGCAGTATTTT. It translates to CASSSPSDTQYF.